The present entry profiles one T cell receptor (beta chain) with its context. Its binding antigen is unknown. No quality values exist for individual bases; no much larger clone is one base distant. The sample belongs to a study of identical twins (dated by TCRdb to about 2016). For context, the study as a whole: The study deep-sequenced TCR alpha and beta repertoires from monozygotic twins, unrelated adults of various ages and cord blood to test whether fetal clonotypes persist. To rule out contamination, replicate twin experiments were performed at different times with different library preparation protocols.

The V end gives up 9 bases and the J end 3 bases, leaving 8 bases in the junction not matched to a gene. From cysteine to phenylalanine, the CDR3 is 13 amino acids long. Just the 39-base CDR3 DNA is kept, in frame starting at base 1. The germline V gene provides CDR1 MGHRA and CDR2 YSYEKL. Libraries were prepared through 5' RACE. The listed sequencing device is Illumina HiSeq 2000. A universal primer binding site was added through template switching, and the final cDNA carried a unique molecular identifier so that TCR cDNA molecules could be counted accurately. First-strand cDNA for TCR alpha and beta chains was synthesized from specific primers in the conserved constant-segment region. Each cDNA library was double barcoded, with a SMART-Mk sample barcode plus Illumina barcodes, to control for contamination. TruSeq adapter sequences, together with Illumina sample barcodes, were added in two successive PCR steps. TCR alpha and beta cDNA libraries were sequenced on the Illumina HiSeq platform with custom primers. The authors' analysis ran thus. Unique molecular identifiers were extracted from raw reads with MiGEC, and CDR3 positions were determined with MiXCR. For each individual, recombination models were inferred using an EM algorithm with the repgenHMM and IGoR tools. The analysis of shared clonotypes was done with the tcR package in R, with sharing normalized by the product of cloneset sizes. To study raw recombination free of thymic and clonal selection effects, out-of-frame nonproductive sequences were analyzed. The raw public reads went through TCRdb reprocessing: fastp at Q25, MiXCR clone calling, in-frame beta chains kept. Rows are unified per CDR3 protein, each entry keeping the most common DNA and genes. The V and J calls, along with clone size, are taken from TCRdb and not from the paper's own processing. The sample table lists about 660,000 distinct CDR3 sequences, around 8.3% of them with a count of one. 0.98% of the sample rests with the top ten.

General conclusions and limits of the study: Compared with coincidental sharing between unrelated individuals, an excess of low generation-probability sequences was observed among out-of-frame TCR alpha sequences shared between twins. In monozygotic twins, out-of-frame TCR alpha sharing was systematically underestimated by recombination models, although the models agreed with sharing between unrelated individuals. The excess sharing between twins in beta out-of-frame sequences was weaker because fewer shared sequences reduced the signal-to-noise ratio. Because the same donors could not be followed over many years, the conclusions relied on cross-sectional statistical analysis. Abundant cord blood beta clonotypes carried fewer insertions; young adult naive repertoires showed a weaker similar trend, while memory repertoires showed none. Invariant T cells such as MAIT and iNKT could partly confound zero-insertion analyses, though diverse VJ usage argued against this for most clonotypes.

Every donor in the study was a healthy Caucasian. Three pairs of female monozygotic twins, all aged about 18 to 29 years, made up the twin cohort. Peripheral blood mononuclear cells were the source from which RNA for the TCR libraries was isolated. Another study also made use of these data, one on yellow fever vaccine responses in identical twins. As the second study states: According to the authors, in identical twins the way T cells responded to vaccination appeared partly convergent and partly personalized. In the study, vaccine-responding T cell clones were precisely tracked in identical twins.

This receptor was identified in a woman under 30 in good health. The V and J genes are TRBV4-1 and TRBJ2-7; 7 nucleotides in the junction match TRBD2. The sample was PBMCs. The nucleotide sequence reads as follows: TGCGCCAGTCGGGGGACTACCAACTACGAGCAGTACTTC. It is translated as CASRGTTNYEQYF.